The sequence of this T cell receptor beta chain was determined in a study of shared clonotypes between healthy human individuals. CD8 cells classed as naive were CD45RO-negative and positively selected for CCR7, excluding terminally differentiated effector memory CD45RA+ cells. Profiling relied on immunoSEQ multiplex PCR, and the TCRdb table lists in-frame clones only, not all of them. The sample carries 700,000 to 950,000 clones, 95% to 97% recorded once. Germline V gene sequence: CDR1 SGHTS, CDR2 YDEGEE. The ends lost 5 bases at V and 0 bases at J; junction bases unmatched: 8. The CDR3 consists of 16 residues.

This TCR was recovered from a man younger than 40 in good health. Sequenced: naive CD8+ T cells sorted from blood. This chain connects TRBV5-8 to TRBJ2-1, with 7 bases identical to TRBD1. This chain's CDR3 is CASRPGTVSSYNEQFF. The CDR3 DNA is TGTGCCAGCAGGCCCGGGACAGTGAGCTCCTACAATGAGCAGTTCTTC.